Below, one T cell receptor (beta chain) is given with its context. A junction end diverges from the germline sequence, so it may reflect a read error. The same CDR3 arises from other DNA sequences in this sample as well. The sample belongs to a study of OX40 agonist ivuxolimab in advanced cancers. About the research overall: Patients achieving partial responses numbered three: one hepatocellular carcinoma case and two cutaneous melanoma cases.

Sequenced by immunoSEQ multiplex PCR; TCRdb stores in-frame clones only, minus some. The data hold roughly 58,000 clones, with approximately 93% observed a single time. CDR1 MNHEY and CDR2 SVGAGI come from the germline V gene. This CDR3 has 15 amino acids. Material: CD4+ or CD8+ T cells sorted from blood, obtained in a trial of the OX40 agonist ivuxolimab. This chain links TRBV6-5 with TRBJ2-7; TRBD2 matches at 9 bases. This TCR came from an adult with an advanced solid tumor such as melanoma, head and neck, liver or kidney cancer. CDR3 region: CASSLEAGGPYEQYF. The CDR3 DNA follows: TGTGCCAGTAGTTTGGAGGCGGGAGGGCCCTACGAGCAGTACTTC.